This entry lists 10 T cell receptor beta chains sequenced from one sample in a study of cytomegalovirus exposure and HLA in healthy donors. Primers for the PCR totalled 60 Vbeta and 13 Jbeta. Data came from immunoSEQ multiplex PCR; TCRdb stores just in-frame clones and leaves some out. The sample lists tens of thousands of clones; less than 75% were seen once. Material for sequencing was PBMCs. The receptors stem from a man aged 45-65 years in good health and CMV-seropositive.

The genes are TRBV30 and TRBJ2-3; D perhaps matches TRBD1 (6 bases). The CDR3 loop spans 16 amino acids. Trimming removed 1 base at V and 1 base at J, with 15 bases between. Per the germline V gene, CDR1 is GTSNPN and CDR2 is SVGIG (reference sequence). CDR3 nucleotides: TGTGCCTGGAGTGGGCCAGGGGTCATTGGCACAGATACGCAGTATTTT. Its translation: CAWSGPGVIGTDTQYF. Based on the CDR3 plus reference TRBV30 and TRBJ2-3, the full variable domain is SQTIHQWPATLVQPVGSPLSLECTVEGTSNPNLYWYRQAAGRGLQLLFYSVGIGQISSEVPQNLSASRPQDRQFILSSKKLLLSDSGFYLCAWSGPGVIGTDTQYFGPGTRLTVL.

Here the CDR3 reads CASSMGQGQARTEAFF. In DNA, the CDR3 is TGTGCCAGTAGTATGGGACAGGGGCAGGCGAGGACTGAAGCTTTCTTT. J is TRBJ1-1 and V is TRBV19, with 10 bases lining up with TRBD1. J was trimmed by 5 bases and V by 3 bases; bases with no gene match: 9. This CDR3 is built from 16 residues. Per germline, CDR1 LNHDA and CDR2 SQIVND (reference sequence).

This clone was seen once. This sequence joins TRBV28 and TRBJ2-7; 10 positions match TRBD2. With 4 bases clipped from V and 1 base from J, the junction kept 7 bases outside the gene matches. In germline, CDR1 is MDHEN, CDR2 SYDVKM. The CDR3 runs to 16 residues. DNA of the CDR3: TGTGCCAGCAGTTGGTCCACTAGCGGGACTTCCTACGAGCAGTACTTC. As protein: CASSWSTSGTSYEQYF. The variable domain in full, with the rest retrieved from reference TRBV28 and TRBJ2-7, is DVKVTQSSRYLVKRTGEKVFLECVQDMDHENMFWYRQDPGLGLRLIYFSYDVKMKEKGDIPEGYSVSREKKERFSLILESASTNQTSMYLCASSWSTSGTSYEQYFGPGTRLTVT.

The rearrangement links TRBV14 to TRBJ2-1; TRBD2 aligns across 10 bases. Unmatched junction bases numbered 8, after V lost 6 bases and J lost 9 bases. This CDR3 region has 14 residues. Per germline, CDR1 SGHDN and CDR2 FVKESK. CDR3 in DNA: TGTGCCAGCAGTCGGCTAGCGGGGGCTGCTGAGCAGTTCTTC. Translated: CASSRLAGAAEQFF.

V gene TRBV7-6 combines with J gene TRBJ2-3, with 16 bases fitting TRBD2. Germline V gene sequence: CDR1 SGHVS, CDR2 FNYEAQ. Trimming at V came to 2 bases and at J to 4 bases, leaving 3 bases not matched to a gene. There are 17 residues in the CDR3. The DNA for the CDR3 is TGTGCCAGCAGCTTATTGGGACTAGCGGGGGGGCCAGATACGCAGTATTTT. Encoded protein: CASSLLGLAGGPDTQYF.

The J gene is TRBJ1-1, the V gene TRBV11-2; D is perhaps TRBD1 (6 bases). V was shortened by 5 bases and J by 0 bases, with 10 bases between the two germline ends. CDR1 and CDR2 from the germline V gene are SGHAT and FQNNGV. The CDR3 length is 14 residues. CDR3 region: CASSPDRLNTEAFF. The CDR3 coding sequence is TGTGCCAGCAGCCCCGACAGGTTGAACACTGAAGCTTTCTTT.

The chain combines TRBV30 with TRBJ2-5, with 7 nucleotides matching TRBD2. This CDR3 comprises 15 residues. Per germline, CDR1 GTSNPN and CDR2 SVGIG (reference sequence). J lost 4 bases, V lost 2 bases, and 10 bases had no gene match. CDR3 protein: CAWSRGEGSGETQYF. CDR3 DNA sequence: TGTGCCTGGAGTCGGGGGGAGGGCTCGGGAGAGACCCAGTACTTC.

This clone occurred a few times. The V and J genes are TRBV4-3 and TRBJ1-5, with TRBD1 matching 9 bases. This CDR3 comprises 18 residues. From germline, CDR1 is LGHNA and CDR2 YSLEER. J lost 2 bases, V lost 1 base, and 9 bases had no gene match. CDR3 in amino acids: CASSQARTGVVRNQPQHF. CDR3 sequence (DNA): TGCGCCAGCAGCCAAGCCCGGACAGGGGTCGTCCGCAATCAGCCCCAGCATTTT.

This clone was seen just once. The chain uses TRBV5-1 and TRBJ2-2; 7 positions match TRBD1. Germline V gives CDR1 SGHRS, CDR2 YFSETQ. CDR3 length: 17 residues. J lost 0 bases, V lost 2 bases, and 7 bases had no gene match. Written as DNA, the CDR3 is TGCGCCAGCAGCTTTAATCCGGACAGGCCGAACACCGGGGAGCTGTTTTTT. This gives the protein CASSFNPDRPNTGELFF. The full variable domain, completed using reference TRBV5-1 and TRBJ2-2, is KAGVTQTPRYLIKTRGQQVTLSCSPISGHRSVSWYQQTPGQGLQFLFEYFSETQRNKGNFPGRFSGRQFSNSRSEMNVSTLELGDSALYLCASSFNPDRPNTGELFFGEGSRLTVL.

The table lists this clone with a count of one. The V and J genes are TRBV10-1 and TRBJ2-7; 11 bases are shared with TRBD2. The CDR3 length is 16 residues. Germline lookup yields CDR1 WNHNN and CDR2 SYGVQD (reference sequence). With V trimmed by 0 bases and J by 2 bases, 3 bases remained unmatched. CDR3 residues: CASSESTSGSAYEQYF. In DNA form, the CDR3 reads TGCGCCAGCAGTGAGTCTACTAGCGGGAGCGCCTACGAGCAGTACTTC.